The clone carrying this TCR beta chain was recorded many times. V lost 2 bases and J lost 5, with 7 bases in between. The V gene's germline CDR1 is SNHLY and CDR2 FYNNEI. The CDR3 runs 14 residues. Documented time point: healthy volunteer bleed at 2 weeks. Total RNA was extracted from unfractionated whole blood. The data are from a study of human T cells and chemical hapten exposure. Study-wide background: Among samples, TCR yields varied mainly because of small differences in pooled library volume.

MiXCR was run by TCRdb on the RACE reads, yielding one entry per CDR3 protein. The repertoire consists of roughly 130,000 distinct CDR3 sequences, with around 8.2% occurring once and the leading ten covering around 1.9%. The chain combines TRBV2 with TRBJ1-6; a weak D match, TRBD1 (5 bases). The sequenced sample consisted of whole blood. The receptor's source is a male donor in good health. Some clones in this sample may be carry-over from other donors' samples. The CDR3 here is CASSESRDNSPLHF. In DNA, the CDR3 is TGTGCCAGCAGTGAAAGCAGGGATAATTCACCCCTCCACTTT. Variable domain in full (rest from reference TRBV2 and TRBJ1-6): EPEVTQTPSHQVTQMGQEVILRCVPISNHLYFYWYRQILGQKVEFLVSFYNNEISEKSEIFDDQFSVERPDGSNFTLKIRSTKLEDSAMYFCASSESRDNSPLHFGNGTRLTVT.